This entry describes one T cell receptor (beta chain). Its antigen is not known. TCRdb ran MiXCR on the 5' RACE reads and lists one entry per CDR3 protein. The sample has some 210,000 distinct CDR3 sequences, 25% to 35% seen once. The sample comes from a study of T-cell memory formation after mild COVID-19. Whole-study context: For the most part, TCR clusters were specific to one donor.

Study findings and constraints: Unconfirmed was the SARS-CoV-2 specificity of second-wave clones that peaked on day 37. Those CD4+ clones that contracted were mainly in CM and EM (CD8+ ones in EMRA). Some SARS-CoV-2-responding clones were already detected in memory before infection.

The CDR3 runs 15 residues. CDR1 and CDR2 (germline): LNHDA, SQIVND (reference sequence). Trimming took off 5 bases at V and 1 base at J, with 14 bases between the two ends. This sequence originates from an adult woman who had mild COVID-19 (a few samples of this study predate the infection). Cell type and time point are not known. Material: PBMCs or a T cell subset sorted from them (not recorded which). This sequence joins TRBV19 and TRBJ2-5; D is perhaps TRBD1 or TRBD2 (5 bases each). The DNA for the CDR3 is TGTGCCAGTAGTGGGCCAGGGACGTCCCAAGAGACCCAGTACTTC. Translated, it gives CASSGPGTSQETQYF.